This T cell receptor (beta chain) was sequenced in a study of read filtering for tumor transcriptome and immune sequencing. Study at large: The cohort had 17 to 20 men and over twelve women aged roughly 40 to 80, mean about 70 years. DNase treatment preceded whole-transcriptome library preparation.

This clonotype has a count of ten or more. What it binds is unknown. From around 0.4 ug of RNA, a library with molecular barcoded alpha/delta and beta/gamma adaptors was made. TCRdb analysed the reads with MiXCR anew, one entry per CDR3 protein. Here the sample spans 40,000 to 50,000 distinct CDR3 sequences, 13% being singletons. The CDR3 is 14 amino acids. Germline values: CDR1 SEHNR, CDR2 FQNEAQ (reference sequence). General study results and limits: Single-read clonotypes: about 83% of IR-seq clonotypes (roughly 3.2% of reads), 60% to 75% of RNA-seq clonotypes (around 45% of reads). Without single-read clonotypes, shared clonotype proportions correlated more between IR-seq and RNA-seq.

Sequencing was carried out using a population of CD138-negative cells sorted from bone marrow. The receptor was isolated from a donor aged 40 or older with multiple myeloma. This chain uses TRBV7-9 with TRBJ1-2; tentatively, D is TRBD1 (5 bases). The CDR3 DNA is TGTGCTAGCCCTAGCGGGGGAACTAACTATGGCTACACCTTC. This encodes CASPSGGTNYGYTF.